This T cell receptor (beta chain) was documented in a study of blood T cell repertoires in COVID-19 (dated by TCRdb to about 2020). Looking at the study overall: Samples covering the acute and convalescent phases of COVID-19 were provided by collaborators in the United States, Italy and Spain. The material from the prospective study consisted of cDNA or gDNA derived from T cells, B-cell-depleted T cells, or PBMCs. The dataset comprised deeply sampled blood TCRbeta repertoires from subjects exposed to, actively infected with, or recovered from COVID-19. The repertoires were released in a freely available public database meant as a resource for research on the immune response to SARS-CoV-2. The samples were drawn from the first 160 participants of the ongoing ImmuneRACE study and from 1,200 or so subjects provided by 6 global collaborators. A de-identified subject ID, COVID-19 status, age in years and sex were almost always included in the sample metadata. Where available, HLA class I and class II types were taken from metadata supplied by the sample provider and were not determined by assay-based typing.

Details on this clone: The antigen this receptor binds is unknown. Per-nucleotide qualities are absent, and no much larger clonotype sits a single base away.

What the work shows at the level of the full study, not this receptor alone: The amount of clinical and demographic metadata varied by source and participant and was provided uncurated.

TCRbeta CDR3 regions were amplified from genomic DNA by means of the immunoSEQ Assay, a bias-controlled multiplex PCR. The study's own analysis went as follows. The number of nucleated cells in each sample was estimated from the amplification of reference gene primers within the assay. To quantify the absolute abundance of each unique TCRbeta CDR3 rearrangement, sequence reads were collapsed and filtered. For each sample, productive Simpson clonality was calculated by taking the square root of Simpson's diversity index across productive rearrangements. In its TCRdb copy, this immuneACCESS table keeps in-frame sequences only and misses some clones. Where compared with another copy, unresolved V genes explain less than half of these, and the others have no known cause. From that table come the V and J calls and clone size; the DNA was used to work out D and trimming. This sample lists roughly 120,000 clones; about three quarters were detected once. The biggest ten clones account for about 6.8% of the sample.

The collaborating institutions used their own protocols to collect whole blood in K2EDTA tubes. For TCRbeta analysis, collaborators shipped samples as frozen whole blood, isolated PBMCs, or DNA extracted from either of those sample types. The source is a man between 70 and 80 years old with acute or convalescent COVID-19. Sequencing used peripheral blood.

The nucleotide sequence is TGCGCCAGCAGCTTTTCTACCGCCTCCGAGCAGTACTTC. It codes for CASSFSTASEQYF. Here the chain combines TRBV5-1 and TRBJ2-7, with an unclear D gene assignment. From the cysteine through the phenylalanine, the CDR3 covers 13 amino acids. CDR3 DNA only is kept here, 39 bases in frame from base 1. Trimming costs V 2 bases and J 6 bases, and their ends lie 12 bases apart. Based on the germline V gene, the CDR1 and CDR2 sequences are SGHRS and YFSETQ.